These 12 T cell receptor beta chains originate from one sample sequenced in a study of tumor-infiltrating lymphocytes in primary liver carcinoma. Between roughly 17 and 31 mg of unsorted bulk tissue served as the source from which RNA and DNA were co-extracted. Constant-region priming of around 500 ng total RNA yielded TCR beta cDNA. Generation of the TCR beta libraries relied on three nested multiplex PCR rounds using slightly modified ARM-PCR. In the first two PCR rounds, TRBV1-TRBV30 forward primers were paired with a C-beta reverse primer, and each round lasted roughly 10 cycles. Each CDR3 protein gets one entry after TCRdb re-called the multiplex PCR reads with MiXCR. The sample carries 100,000 or so distinct CDR3 sequences, around 80% recorded once. Input material: liver tumor tissue from sampling region 3. Sample subset: tumor region T3, left-lateral pole. These receptors were collected from a man aged 35 to 55 with primary liver carcinoma and hepatitis B virus infection.

As to this clonotype: Because it lacks the conserved phenylalanine or tryptophan at the end, this CDR3 is likely a read error. The limits of the CDR3 on the DNA are not certain, so only TCRdb's listed CDR3 is given. The gene calls are TRBV6-1 and TRBJ1-1. Inclusive of both ends, the CDR3 amounts to 13 amino acids. The germline V gene has CDR1 MNHNS and CDR2 SASEGT. CDR3 protein: CASTRERGSEAFS.

The chain couples TRBV6-2 or TRBV6-3 to TRBJ2-2, with a possible D match to TRBD2 (6 bases). Germline-derived CDR1 and CDR2 are MNHEY and SVGEGT. CDR3 length equals 16 residues. V lost 11 bases, J lost 0 bases, and 19 bases lay in between. The CDR3 DNA follows: TGTGCCGGCACCGGCGGGGCGGCTACGAACACCGGGGAGCTGTTTTTT. Translating it yields CAGTGGAATNTGELFF.

On this clonotype: The CDR3 end shows no conserved phenylalanine or tryptophan, and so a read error is likely. The DNA is omitted, as the CDR3 cannot be located on it reliably, and the CDR3 follows TCRdb's listing. The V and J genes are TRBV4-2 and TRBJ1-5. CDR1 is LGHNA and CDR2 is YNFKEQ in the germline V gene. From its first to its last residue, the CDR3 has 14 amino acids. CDR3 amino acids: CSSSPAGGDQPQHY.

Concerning this clonotype itself: Its ends do not fully match the called genes, so a read error is possible. The rearrangement links TRBV11-2 to TRBJ1-6, with 8 bases fitting TRBD1. Looked up from germline, CDR1 is SGHAT and CDR2 is FQNNGV. This CDR3 spans 15 amino acids. The DNA of the CDR3 is TGTGCCAGCAGCCGCGAGGACAGGGCCTATTCACCCCTCCAATTC. Protein sequence: CASSREDRAYSPLQF.

About this clonotype: Relative to the germline gene, one junction end is altered; a read error may explain this. The chain is built from TRBV29-1 and TRBJ2-5, with D perhaps matching TRBD2 (6 bases). There are 13 residues in the CDR3. Germline V gene data show CDR1 as SQVTM and CDR2 as ANQGSEA. CDR3 region: CSDESGLGETQYF. The CDR3 coding sequence is TGCAGCGATGAAAGCGGGCTCGGGGAGACCCAGTACTTC. The full variable domain, its missing parts supplied by reference TRBV29-1 and TRBJ2-5, is SAVISQKPSRDICQRGTSLTIQCQVDSQVTMMFWYRQQPGQSLTLIATANQGSEATYESGFVIDKFPISRPNLTFSTLTVSNMSPEDSSIYLCSDESGLGETQYFGPGTRLLVL.

Worth noting for this clonotype: One junction end disagrees with the germline gene, perhaps due to a read error. V is TRBV30 and J is TRBJ2-6; TRBD2 matches 8 bases. Per the germline V gene, CDR1 is GTSNPN and CDR2 is SVGIG (reference sequence). CDR3 length: 17 amino acids. CDR3 nucleotides: TGTGCTTGGACGGGACAAGCGGGGGTCTCTGGGGCCAACGTCCTGACTTTC. Encoded protein: CAWTGQAGVSGANVLTF.

This clonotype was found a few times. This may stem from a read error, because a much larger clone lies one nucleotide away. The rearrangement joins TRBV5-1 to TRBJ2-2; 12 bases are a match to TRBD2. CDR3 length: 20 amino acids. CDR1 is SGHRS and CDR2 is YFSETQ in the germline V gene. CDR3 in amino acids: CVSSLAWMPSGRADTGELFF. The CDR3 DNA is TGCGTCAGCAGCTTGGCCTGGATGCCTAGCGGGAGGGCCGACACCGGGGAGCTGTTTTTT.

In regard to this clonotype: A read error may account for a junction end that differs from germline. This sequence joins TRBV10-3 and TRBJ2-7; D is uncertain. The CDR3 is 13 residues long. Per the germline V gene, CDR1 is ENHRY and CDR2 is SYGVKD. The CDR3 sequence: CVISGPEKHEQYF. As DNA, the CDR3 is TGTGTCATCAGTGGGCCGGAGAAGCACGAACAGTACTTC.

Note on this clonotype: No conserved phenylalanine or tryptophan is present at the end of the CDR3, so a read error is the likely explanation. J is TRBJ2-7 and V is TRBV14; no firm D call. The CDR3 is 12 residues long. CDR1 and CDR2 (germline): SGHDN, FVKESK. Written as DNA, the CDR3 is TGTGCCAGTAGCCAAGGATTGAGCTTGCAGTACTTA. Translating it yields CASSQGLSLQYL.

Remarks on this clonotype: Likely a read error: the CDR3 ends without its conserved phenylalanine or tryptophan. The V call is TRBV14, the J call TRBJ2-1; tentative D call: TRBD2 (6 bases). The V end lost 10 bases, the J end lost 5 bases, and 24 bases lay between the germline ends. The germline V gene encodes CDR1 SGHDN and CDR2 FVKESK. CDR3 size: 16 residues. The CDR3 sequence: CANSAVAVWVNNEQFL. The CDR3 DNA sequence: TGTGCCAACAGTGCCGTAGCGGTATGGGTAAACAATGAGCAGTTCCTC.

On this clonotype: This likely comes from a read error, as the CDR3 has no conserved phenylalanine or tryptophan at its end. This chain uses TRBV12-3 or TRBV12-4 with TRBJ1-5; tentatively, D is TRBD1 (5 bases). The CDR3 runs 15 residues. Between the trimmed V and J ends, which lost 0 bases and 1 base, there was a span of 7 bases. The CDR3 sequence: CASSLAGGSNQPQHS. As DNA, the CDR3 is TGTGCCAGCAGTTTAGCGGGGGGGAGCAATCAGCCCCAGCATTCA.

This chain links TRBV11-2 with TRBJ2-3; TRBD2 might be the D (5 bases). V lost 2 bases, J lost 7 bases, and 28 bases lay in between. The CDR3 runs 19 residues. Per the germline V gene, CDR1 is SGHAT and CDR2 is FQNNGV. The CDR3 loop reads CASSLSSGSRIVTKHTQYF. As DNA, the CDR3 is TGTGCCAGCAGCTTATCTTCGGGGAGTCGGATCGTCACAAAACATACGCAGTATTTT.